The rows below give T cell receptor beta chains drawn from one sample of a study of blood T cells in healthy people across ages. Via MiXCR, TCRdb re-called the 5' RACE reads, giving one row per CDR3 protein. The sample carries 650,000 to 1,000,000 distinct CDR3 sequences, roughly 34% recorded once. Specimen: blood. Every receptor here comes from a man between 18 and 29 years old in good health. CDR3s include the opening cysteine and the closing phenylalanine or tryptophan. The order of the fields is J gene, D gene, clone size, V gene, CDR3 DNA, CDR3 protein. A D gene is named only where the DNA matches it firmly. A clone size is listed for some rows: how often the clone was seen (once, few, many), or a class if it is expanded.

>TRBJ2-2|-|-|TRBV9
TGTGCCAGCAGCGTAGGAGGCGGGGTGAACACCGGGGAGCTGTTTTTT
CASSVGGGVNTGELFF
>TRBJ2-3|-|few|TRBV29-1
TGCAGCGTTGCCCCACGTGGAGGGGGCGGCACAGATACGCAGTATTTT
CSVAPRGGGGTDTQYF
>TRBJ1-3|-|once|TRBV5-1
TGCGCCAGCAGCTTGGACGGAGTCTCTGGAAACACCATATATTTT
CASSLDGVSGNTIYF
>TRBJ1-6|-|many|TRBV25-1
TGTGCCAGCGGGGACGGGGGATTCGATAATTCACCCCTCCACTTT
CASGDGGFDNSPLHF
>TRBJ2-3|-|many|TRBV20-1
TGCAGTGCTTCCCTTGGGAACAGCGATACGCAGTATTTT
CSASLGNSDTQYF
>TRBJ1-2|-|-|TRBV14
TGTGCCAGCAGCTCGACAGAGGTTGATGGCTACACCTTC
CASSSTEVDGYTF
>TRBJ1-5|-|-|TRBV12-3/TRBV12-4
TGTGCCAGCAGTTTAAGCTCGGTCTTTAGCAATCAGCCCCAGCATTTT
CASSLSSVFSNQPQHF
>TRBJ1-1|-|few|TRBV2
TGTGCCAGCGGAGGGGACACTGAAGCTTTCTTT
CASGGDTEAFF
>TRBJ2-7|-|few|TRBV7-9
TGTGCCAGCAGCTTAGTAGGCAGGTTAATTGGGGTCTACGAGCAGTACTTC
CASSLVGRLIGVYEQYF
>TRBJ1-1|TRBD1|-|TRBV12-3/TRBV12-4
TGTGCCAGCAGCTCCACCCGACAGGGTCCCACTGAAGCTTTCTTT
CASSSTRQGPTEAFF
>TRBJ2-3|TRBD2|few|TRBV5-1
TGCGCCAGCAGCGTAGCGGGGGCCGCCGGAGATACGCAGTATTTT
CASSVAGAAGDTQYF
>TRBJ2-5|-|once|TRBV3-1
TGTGCCAGCAGCAACAGCCACCAAGAGACCCAGTACTTC
CASSNSHQETQYF
>TRBJ1-4|-|few|TRBV29-1
TGCAGCGGTTCAGAGACGACTAATGAAAAACTGTTTTTT
CSGSETTNEKLFF
>TRBJ2-3|-|-|TRBV14
TGTGCCAGCAGCCGATACAGAGCCTCTAGCACAGATACGCAGTATTTT
CASSRYRASSTDTQYF
>TRBJ2-3|-|-|TRBV3-1
TGTGCCAGCAGCCAACCTAACCGAGATACGCAGTATTTT
CASSQPNRDTQYF
>TRBJ1-4|-|-|TRBV7-9
TGTGCCAGCAGCCATCGACAGGCAACTAATGAAAAACTGTTTTTT
CASSHRQATNEKLFF
>TRBJ2-2|TRBD1|-|TRBV12-3/TRBV12-4
TGTGCCAGCAGCTGGGGACAGGGGTACACCGGGGAGCTGTTTTTT
CASSWGQGYTGELFF
>TRBJ2-1|-|-|TRBV12-5
TGTGCTAGTGCCCGACAGGATACCGACAATGAGCAGTTCTTC
CASARQDTDNEQFF
>TRBJ2-3|TRBD2|-|TRBV20-1
TGCAGTGCTAGGGAGGCTAGCGGAGCTAGCACAGATACGCAGTATTTT
CSAREASGASTDTQYF
>TRBJ2-7|-|-|TRBV2
TGTGCCTCCGATGGGGGGACACGTAGAAAGTACTTC
CASDGGTRRKYF
>TRBJ2-7|TRBD1|few|TRBV2
TGTGCCAGCTTGACAGGGGGTCAGCAGTACTTC
CASLTGGQQYF
>TRBJ1-3|-|-|TRBV20-1
TGCAGTGCTAGAGATATGGCGGGGCAATCGATATCGGTCGGGAACACCATATATTTT
CSARDMAGQSISVGNTIYF
>TRBJ1-1|-|-|TRBV20-1
TGCAGTGCTAGAAACGATGGGGGGATGGAAGCTTTCTTT
CSARNDGGMEAFF
>TRBJ2-1|TRBD1|-|TRBV27
TGTGCCAGCAGTAGGACAGGGCCCTTAAATGAGCAGTTCTTC
CASSRTGPLNEQFF
>TRBJ2-4|TRBD2|-|TRBV9
TGTGCCAGCAGCGTAGGGGCGCGGGGGGGTCAAAACATTCAGTACTTC
CASSVGARGGQNIQYF
>TRBJ2-1|TRBD2|-|TRBV11-1
TGTGCCAGCAGCCACAGCGGGATCTCCTACAATGAGCAGTTCTTC
CASSHSGISYNEQFF
>TRBJ2-3|-|-|TRBV7-2
TGTGCCAGCAGCTTAGCCGCTACAGTAGTACCTAGCACAGATACGCAGTATTTT
CASSLAATVVPSTDTQYF
>TRBJ1-1|-|-|TRBV29-1
TGCAGCGCTCGGCCCCGCGGACAGAAAGCTTTCTTT
CSARPRGQKAFF
>TRBJ2-3|TRBD2|-|TRBV30
TGTGCCTGGAGTGGACTAGCGGGGAGCACAGATACGCAGTATTTT
CAWSGLAGSTDTQYF
>TRBJ1-2|-|few|TRBV9
TGTGCCAGCAGCGTAGCTAAGGAGAAGGGGAACTATGGCTACACCTTC
CASSVAKEKGNYGYTF
>TRBJ2-1|-|-|TRBV3-1
TGTGCCAGCAGCCAAGCGGTTGAGCAGTTCTTC
CASSQAVEQFF
>TRBJ2-3|-|-|TRBV1
TGCACCAGCAGCTACACAACCCGGGACGGGGGGACCACAGATACGCAGTATTTT
CTSSYTTRDGGTTDTQYF
>TRBJ2-3|-|-|TRBV5-1
TGCGCCAGCAGCTTGGCGGTAGTCCCTTTCACAGATACGCAGTATTTT
CASSLAVVPFTDTQYF
>TRBJ1-6|TRBD1|-|TRBV5-1
TGCGCCAGCAGCTTCACGGACAGGGGTTATAATTCACCCCTCCACTTT
CASSFTDRGYNSPLHF
>TRBJ1-2|TRBD1|-|TRBV2
TGTGCCAGCAGTGAAGCGGCAGGGGGCGGCTATGGCTACACCTTC
CASSEAAGGGYGYTF
>TRBJ1-1|-|-|TRBV20-1
TGCAGGGCTCCGTCCGGTAGGAACACTGAAGCTTTCTTT
CRAPSGRNTEAFF
>TRBJ2-7|-|-|TRBV9
TGTGCCAGCGGCCCCCCGGGACGTAGTATTGAGCAGTACTTC
CASGPPGRSIEQYF
>TRBJ2-1|-|-|TRBV7-2
TGTGCCAGCAGCTTAGTTTTCGGGGGGCTGAGCGAGCAGTTCTTC
CASSLVFGGLSEQFF
>TRBJ2-3|-|few|TRBV5-6
TGTGCCAGCAGCCTTGGGGGACTCAACACAGATACGCAGTATTTT
CASSLGGLNTDTQYF
>TRBJ2-5|TRBD2|few|TRBV7-2
TGTGCCAGCAGCTTAGTGGCGGGGGGCCCCACCAAGAAGACCCTGTACTTC
CASSLVAGGPTKKTLYF
>TRBJ1-4|-|once|TRBV6-5
TGTGCCAGCAGTTACTCCTTTGTAGATCTCGGAAAACTGTTTTTT
CASSYSFVDLGKLFF
>TRBJ1-6|TRBD1|many|TRBV7-9
TGTGCCAGCAGCTCCCCGGACAGGAATAATTCACCCCTCCACTTT
CASSSPDRNNSPLHF
>TRBJ2-6|-|few|TRBV7-2
TGTGCCAGCAGCTTAGGTCCTGGCCGGGGCGGGGCCAACGTCCTGACTTTC
CASSLGPGRGGANVLTF
>TRBJ2-1|TRBD1|-|TRBV7-9
TGTGCCAGCAGTCCCGGGACAGGGGTTTACAATGAGCAGTTCTTC
CASSPGTGVYNEQFF
>TRBJ2-5|-|-|TRBV4-2
TGTGCCAGCAGCCAAGTTCTCGGGGGCGCCGAGAATGAGCAGTACTTC
CASSQVLGGAENEQYF
>TRBJ1-6|-|-|TRBV12-3/TRBV12-4
TGTGCCAGCACCACGACGCATTCACCCCTCCACTTT
CASTTTHSPLHF
>TRBJ2-1|-|few|TRBV25-1
TGTGCCAGCGGAAATACCGGGACTGCCCCCTACAATGAGCAGTTCTTC
CASGNTGTAPYNEQFF
>TRBJ2-7|-|-|TRBV14
TGTGCCAGCAGCGAAACAACAGGGTTGGTCTACAATGAGCAGTACTTC
CASSETTGLVYNEQYF
>TRBJ2-2|-|few|TRBV2
TGTGCCAGCAGTGTAACGGTTCCCGGGGAGCTGTTTTTT
CASSVTVPGELFF
>TRBJ1-1|-|-|TRBV6-2/TRBV6-3
TGTGCCAGCAGTTCCATCGAGAACACTGAAGCTTTCTTT
CASSSIENTEAFF
>TRBJ2-1|-|-|TRBV9
TGTGCCAGCAGCGCCAGCAGGGGGGTGGGAGAGCAGTTCTTC
CASSASRGVGEQFF
>TRBJ2-1|TRBD1|-|TRBV5-6
TGTGCCAGCAGCACGCGGAGGGACAGGGAATATTATGAGCAGTTCTTC
CASSTRRDREYYEQFF
>TRBJ2-1|TRBD2|-|TRBV5-6
TGTGCCAGCAGCTTGTTGGCGGGGGGGCGGTACAATGAGCAGTTCTTC
CASSLLAGGRYNEQFF
>TRBJ2-1|-|-|TRBV9
TGTGCCAGCAGCGCCACGCCCCGCTCCTACAATGAGCAGTTCTTC
CASSATPRSYNEQFF
>TRBJ1-2|-|few|TRBV4-3
TGCGCCAGCAGCCAAGAAGCGGGAAGGAACTATGGCTACACCTTC
CASSQEAGRNYGYTF
>TRBJ1-1|TRBD1|few|TRBV10-3
TGTGCCATCAAGCCCGGGACAGGGGTAACTGAAGCTTTCTTT
CAIKPGTGVTEAFF
>TRBJ2-7|-|-|TRBV7-3
TGTGCCAGCAGCTTAAACGGGGTCTACAATGAGCAGTACTTC
CASSLNGVYNEQYF
>TRBJ1-1|-|-|TRBV12-3/TRBV12-4
TGTGCCAGCAGTTTATATGGAGATGAAGCTTTCTTT
CASSLYGDEAFF
>TRBJ2-7|-|-|TRBV7-7
TGTGCCAGCAGCTTAAATAGGAGGACTCGGAATGAGCAGTACTTC
CASSLNRRTRNEQYF